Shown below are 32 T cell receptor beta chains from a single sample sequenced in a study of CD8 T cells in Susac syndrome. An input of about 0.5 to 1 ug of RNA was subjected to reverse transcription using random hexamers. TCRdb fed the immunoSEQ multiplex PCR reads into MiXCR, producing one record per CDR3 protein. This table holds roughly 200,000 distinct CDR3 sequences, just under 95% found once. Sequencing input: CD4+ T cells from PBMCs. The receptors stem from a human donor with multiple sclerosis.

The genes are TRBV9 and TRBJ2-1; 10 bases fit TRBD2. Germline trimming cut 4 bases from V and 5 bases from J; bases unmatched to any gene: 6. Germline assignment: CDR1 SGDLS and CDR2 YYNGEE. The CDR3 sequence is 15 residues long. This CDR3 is CASSPRTSGNNEQFF. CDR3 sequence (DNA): TGTGCCAGCAGCCCCCGGACTAGCGGAAACAATGAGCAGTTCTTC.

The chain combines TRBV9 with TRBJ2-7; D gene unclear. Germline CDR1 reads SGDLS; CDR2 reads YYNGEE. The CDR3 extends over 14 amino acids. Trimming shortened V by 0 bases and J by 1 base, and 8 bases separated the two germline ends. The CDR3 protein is CASSVAASSYEQYF. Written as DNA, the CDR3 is TGTGCCAGCAGCGTAGCGGCCTCATCCTACGAGCAGTACTTC.

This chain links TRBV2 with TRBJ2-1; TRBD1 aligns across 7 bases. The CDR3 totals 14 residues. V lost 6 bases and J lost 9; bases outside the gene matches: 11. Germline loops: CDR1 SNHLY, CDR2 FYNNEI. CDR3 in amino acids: CASRDDRALGEQFF. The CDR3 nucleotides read TGTGCCAGCAGAGACGACAGGGCCTTAGGTGAGCAGTTCTTC.

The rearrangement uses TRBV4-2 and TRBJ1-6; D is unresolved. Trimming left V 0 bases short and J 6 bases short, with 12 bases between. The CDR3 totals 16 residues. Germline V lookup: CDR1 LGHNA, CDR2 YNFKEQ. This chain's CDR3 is CASSQEARGSNSPLHF. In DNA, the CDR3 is TGTGCCAGCAGCCAAGAAGCGAGAGGGTCTAATTCACCCCTCCACTTT.

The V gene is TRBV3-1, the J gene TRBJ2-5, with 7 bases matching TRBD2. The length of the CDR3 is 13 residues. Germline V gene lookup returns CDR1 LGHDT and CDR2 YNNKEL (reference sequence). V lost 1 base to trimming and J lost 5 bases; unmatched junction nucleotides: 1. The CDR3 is CASSQAGGETQYF. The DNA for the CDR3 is TGTGCCAGCAGCCAAGCGGGGGGTGAGACCCAGTACTTC.

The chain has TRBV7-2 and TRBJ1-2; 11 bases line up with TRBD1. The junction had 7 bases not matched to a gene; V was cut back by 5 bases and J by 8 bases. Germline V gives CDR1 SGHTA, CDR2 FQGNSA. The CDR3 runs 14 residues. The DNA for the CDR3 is TGTGCCAGCAGCACGCGGACAGGGGGCAACGGCTACACCTTC. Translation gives CASSTRTGGNGYTF.

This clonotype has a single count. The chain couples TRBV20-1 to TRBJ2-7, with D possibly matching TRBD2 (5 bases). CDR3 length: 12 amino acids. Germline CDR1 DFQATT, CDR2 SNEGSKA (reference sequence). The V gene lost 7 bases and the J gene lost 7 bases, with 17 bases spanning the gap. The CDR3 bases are TGCAGTGGAATCGGGGTCACCGTGGAGCAGTACTTC. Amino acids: CSGIGVTVEQYF.

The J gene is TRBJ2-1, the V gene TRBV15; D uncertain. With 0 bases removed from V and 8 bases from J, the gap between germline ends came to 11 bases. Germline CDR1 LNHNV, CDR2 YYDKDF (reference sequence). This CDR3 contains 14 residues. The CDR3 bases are TGTGCCACCAGCAGAGATCGTGGGCTTTATGAGCAGTTCTTC. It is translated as CATSRDRGLYEQFF.

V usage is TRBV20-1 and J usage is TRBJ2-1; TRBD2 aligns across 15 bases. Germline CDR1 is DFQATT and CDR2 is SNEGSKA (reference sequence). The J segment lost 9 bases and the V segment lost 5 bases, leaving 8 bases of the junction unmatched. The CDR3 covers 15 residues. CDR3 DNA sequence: TGCAGTGCTCTACGACCGGGACTAGCGGGGGGTGAGCAGTTCTTC. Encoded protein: CSALRPGLAGGEQFF.

The CDR3 region is CATSDLNRGRNTEAFF. CDR3 nucleotides: TGTGCCACCAGTGATTTGAACAGGGGTCGGAACACTGAAGCTTTCTTT. The chain joins TRBV24-1 to TRBJ1-1, with TRBD1 matching over 7 bases. CDR1 KGHDR and CDR2 SFDVKD come from the germline V gene. J lost 1 base, V lost 0 bases, and 4 bases had no gene match. This CDR3 is 16 amino acids long.

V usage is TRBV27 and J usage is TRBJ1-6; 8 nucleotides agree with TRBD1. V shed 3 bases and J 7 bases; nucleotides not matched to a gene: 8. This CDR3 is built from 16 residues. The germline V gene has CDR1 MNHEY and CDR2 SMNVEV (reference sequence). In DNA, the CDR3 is TGTGCCAGCAGTTTTCGCGGACAGGGCGGGAATTCACCCCTCCACTTT. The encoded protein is CASSFRGQGGNSPLHF.

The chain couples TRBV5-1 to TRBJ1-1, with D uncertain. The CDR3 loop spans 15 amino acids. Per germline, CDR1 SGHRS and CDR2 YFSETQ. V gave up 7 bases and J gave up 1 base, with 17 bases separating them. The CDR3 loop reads CASGALDGQNTEAFF. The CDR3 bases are TGCGCCAGCGGAGCCTTAGACGGCCAGAACACTGAAGCTTTCTTT.

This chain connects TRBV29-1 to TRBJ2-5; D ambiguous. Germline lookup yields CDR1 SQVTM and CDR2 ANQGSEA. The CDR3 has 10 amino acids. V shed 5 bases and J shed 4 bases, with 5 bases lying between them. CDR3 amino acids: CSVRRETQYF. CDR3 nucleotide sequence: TGCAGCGTTCGACGAGAGACCCAGTACTTC.

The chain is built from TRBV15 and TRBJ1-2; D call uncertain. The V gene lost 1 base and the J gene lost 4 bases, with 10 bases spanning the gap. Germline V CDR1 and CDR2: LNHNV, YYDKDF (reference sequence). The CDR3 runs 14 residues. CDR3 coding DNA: TGTGCCACCAGCAGAGGAACGGCACTCTATGGCTACACCTTC. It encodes CATSRGTALYGYTF.

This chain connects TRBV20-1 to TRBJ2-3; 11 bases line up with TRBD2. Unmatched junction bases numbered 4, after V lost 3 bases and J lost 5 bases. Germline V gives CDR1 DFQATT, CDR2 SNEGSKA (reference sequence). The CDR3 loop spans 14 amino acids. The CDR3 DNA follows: TGCAGTGCTAGGCCACTAGCGGGGGTAGATACGCAGTATTTT. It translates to CSARPLAGVDTQYF.

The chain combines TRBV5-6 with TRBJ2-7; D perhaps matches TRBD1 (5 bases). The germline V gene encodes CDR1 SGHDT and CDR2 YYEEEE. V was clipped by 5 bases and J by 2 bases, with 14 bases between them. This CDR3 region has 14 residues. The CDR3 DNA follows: TGTGCCAGCAGACGACAGAGTCTTGCCTACGAGCAGTACGTC. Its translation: CASRRQSLAYEQYV.

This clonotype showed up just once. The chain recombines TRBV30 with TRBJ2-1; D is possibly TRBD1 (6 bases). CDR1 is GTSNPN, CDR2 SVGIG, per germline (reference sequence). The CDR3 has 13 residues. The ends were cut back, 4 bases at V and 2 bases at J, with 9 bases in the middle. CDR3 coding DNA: TGTGCCTGGAACAGGGTTACCTACAATGAGCAGTTCTTC. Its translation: CAWNRVTYNEQFF. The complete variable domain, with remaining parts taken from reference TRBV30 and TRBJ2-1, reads SQTIHQWPATLVQPVGSPLSLECTVEGTSNPNLYWYRQAAGRGLQLLFYSVGIGQISSEVPQNLSASRPQDRQFILSSKKLLLSDSGFYLCAWNRVTYNEQFFGPGTRLTVL.

CDR3 in DNA: TGTGCCTGGTCACAGGGCTCTGGAAACACCATATATTTT. Its protein is CAWSQGSGNTIYF. The chain combines TRBV30 with TRBJ1-3; perhaps TRBD1 as D (6 bases). In germline, CDR1 is GTSNPN, CDR2 SVGIG (reference sequence). Trimming left V 5 bases short and J 0 bases short, with 8 bases between. CDR3 length: 13 residues.

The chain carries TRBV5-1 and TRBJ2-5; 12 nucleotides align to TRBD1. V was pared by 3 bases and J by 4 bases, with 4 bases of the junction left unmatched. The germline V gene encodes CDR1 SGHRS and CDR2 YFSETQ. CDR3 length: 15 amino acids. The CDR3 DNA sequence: TGCGCCAGCAGCTCGGGACAGGGGGCTGTAGAGACCCAGTACTTC. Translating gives CASSSGQGAVETQYF.

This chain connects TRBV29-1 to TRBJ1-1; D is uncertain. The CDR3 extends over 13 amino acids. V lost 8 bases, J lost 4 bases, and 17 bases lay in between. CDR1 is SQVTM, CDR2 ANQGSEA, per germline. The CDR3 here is CSFRKGAGTEAFF. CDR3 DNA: TGCAGCTTCCGAAAAGGAGCGGGCACTGAAGCTTTCTTT.

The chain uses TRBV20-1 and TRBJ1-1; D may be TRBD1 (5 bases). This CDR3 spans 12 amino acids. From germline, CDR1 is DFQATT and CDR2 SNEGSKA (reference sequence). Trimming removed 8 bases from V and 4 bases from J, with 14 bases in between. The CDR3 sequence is CSPARGGTEAFF. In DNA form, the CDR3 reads TGCAGTCCCGCAAGGGGCGGCACTGAAGCTTTCTTT.

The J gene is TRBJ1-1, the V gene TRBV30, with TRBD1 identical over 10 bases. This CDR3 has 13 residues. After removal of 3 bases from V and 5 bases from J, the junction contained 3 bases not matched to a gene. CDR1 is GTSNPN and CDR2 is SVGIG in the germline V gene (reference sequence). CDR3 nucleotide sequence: TGTGCCTGGAGCACGGACAGGGGGACTGAAGCTTTCTTT. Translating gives CAWSTDRGTEAFF.

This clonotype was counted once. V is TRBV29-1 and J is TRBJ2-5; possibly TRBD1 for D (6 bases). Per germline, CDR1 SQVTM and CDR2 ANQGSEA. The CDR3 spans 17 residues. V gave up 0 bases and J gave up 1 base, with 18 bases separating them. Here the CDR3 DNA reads TGCAGCGTTGAAGAGGGTGGGTCAGGGGTACTCCAAGAGACCCAGTACTTC. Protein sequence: CSVEEGGSGVLQETQYF. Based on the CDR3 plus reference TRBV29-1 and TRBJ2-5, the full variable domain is SAVISQKPSRDICQRGTSLTIQCQVDSQVTMMFWYRQQPGQSLTLIATANQGSEATYESGFVIDKFPISRPNLTFSTLTVSNMSPEDSSIYLCSVEEGGSGVLQETQYFGPGTRLLVL.

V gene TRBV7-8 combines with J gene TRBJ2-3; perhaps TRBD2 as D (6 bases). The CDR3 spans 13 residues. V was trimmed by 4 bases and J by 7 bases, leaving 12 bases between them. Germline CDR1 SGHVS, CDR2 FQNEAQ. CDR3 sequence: CASSYTGVNTQYF. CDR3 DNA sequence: TGTGCCAGCAGCTACACGGGGGTAAATACGCAGTATTTT.

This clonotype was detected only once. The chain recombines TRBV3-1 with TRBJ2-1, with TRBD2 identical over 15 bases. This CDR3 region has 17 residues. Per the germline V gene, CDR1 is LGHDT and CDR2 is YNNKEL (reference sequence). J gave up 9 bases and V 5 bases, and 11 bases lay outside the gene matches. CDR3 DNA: TGTGCCAGCAGCTCCTTCCCCGGACTAGCGGGGGGGGGTGAGCAGTTCTTC. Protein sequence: CASSSFPGLAGGGEQFF.

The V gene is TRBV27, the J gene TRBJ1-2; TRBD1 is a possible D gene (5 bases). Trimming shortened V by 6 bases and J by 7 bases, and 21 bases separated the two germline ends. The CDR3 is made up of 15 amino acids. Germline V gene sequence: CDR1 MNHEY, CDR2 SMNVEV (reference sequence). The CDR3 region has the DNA TGTGCCAGCAGCCTCACACTCGGGACGGTGGGTGGCTACACCTTC. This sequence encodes CASSLTLGTVGGYTF.

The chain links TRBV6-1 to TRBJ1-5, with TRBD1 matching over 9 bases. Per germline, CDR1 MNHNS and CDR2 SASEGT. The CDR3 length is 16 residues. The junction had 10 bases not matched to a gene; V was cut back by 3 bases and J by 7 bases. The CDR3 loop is CASSEGRDRVRQPQHF. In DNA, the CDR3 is TGTGCCAGCAGTGAGGGTCGGGACAGGGTCCGGCAGCCCCAGCATTTT.

CDR3 residues: CASSPDREITPLHF. The DNA of the CDR3 is TGTGCCAGCAGTCCGGACAGGGAAATAACTCCCCTCCACTTT. The rearrangement joins TRBV27 to TRBJ1-6; 8 positions agree with TRBD1. The germline gives CDR1 MNHEY, CDR2 SMNVEV (reference sequence). The CDR3 is made up of 14 amino acids. V lost 5 bases to trimming and J lost 13 bases; unmatched junction nucleotides: 10.

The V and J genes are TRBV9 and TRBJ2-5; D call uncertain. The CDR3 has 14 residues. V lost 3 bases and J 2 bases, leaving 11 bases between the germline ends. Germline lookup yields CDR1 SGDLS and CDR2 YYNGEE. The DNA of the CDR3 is TGTGCCAGCAGCGGAGTTGGGCCTCAAGAGACCCAGTACTTC. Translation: CASSGVGPQETQYF.

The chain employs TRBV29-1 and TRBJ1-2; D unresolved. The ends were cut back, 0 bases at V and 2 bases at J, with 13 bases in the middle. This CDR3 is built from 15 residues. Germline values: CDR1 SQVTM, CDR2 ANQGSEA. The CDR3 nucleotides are TGCAGCGTTGAAGATCGCGTCCCGGGGAACTATGGCTACACCTTC. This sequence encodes CSVEDRVPGNYGYTF.

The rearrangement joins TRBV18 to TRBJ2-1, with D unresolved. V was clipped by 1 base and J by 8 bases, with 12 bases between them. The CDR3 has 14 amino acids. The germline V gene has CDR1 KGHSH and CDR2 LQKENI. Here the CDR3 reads CASSPLSSGHEQFF. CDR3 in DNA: TGTGCCAGCTCACCACTTAGCTCAGGCCATGAGCAGTTCTTC. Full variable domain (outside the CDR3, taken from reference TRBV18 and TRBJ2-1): NAGVMQNPRHLVRRRGQEARLRCSPMKGHSHVYWYRQLPEEGLKFMVYLQKENIIDESGMPKERFSAEFPKEGPSILRIQQVVRGDSAAYFCASSPLSSGHEQFFGPGTRLTVL.

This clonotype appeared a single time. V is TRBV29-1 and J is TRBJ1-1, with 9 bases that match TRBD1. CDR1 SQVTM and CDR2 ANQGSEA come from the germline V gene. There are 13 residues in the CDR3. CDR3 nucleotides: TGCACCGGGGACAGGGTTATGAACACTGAAGCTTTCTTT. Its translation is CTGDRVMNTEAFF.